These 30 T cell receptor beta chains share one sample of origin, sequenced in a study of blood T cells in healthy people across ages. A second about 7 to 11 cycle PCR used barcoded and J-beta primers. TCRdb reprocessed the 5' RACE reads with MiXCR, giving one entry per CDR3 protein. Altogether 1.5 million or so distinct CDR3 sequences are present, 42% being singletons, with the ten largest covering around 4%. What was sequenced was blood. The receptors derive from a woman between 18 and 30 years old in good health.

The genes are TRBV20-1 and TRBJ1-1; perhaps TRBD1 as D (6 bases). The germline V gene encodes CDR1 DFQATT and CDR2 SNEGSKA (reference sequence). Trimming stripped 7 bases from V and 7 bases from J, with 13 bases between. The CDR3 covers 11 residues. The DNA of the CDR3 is TGCAGTGTGTACAGGGAATTTGAAGCTTTCTTT. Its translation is CSVYREFEAFF.

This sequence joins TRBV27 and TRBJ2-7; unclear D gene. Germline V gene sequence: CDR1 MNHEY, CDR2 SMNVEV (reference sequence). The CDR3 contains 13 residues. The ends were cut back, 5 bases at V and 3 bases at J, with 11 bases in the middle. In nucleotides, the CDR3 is TGTGCCAGCAGTCCCCTGCCAAGCTACGAGCAGTACTTC. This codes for CASSPLPSYEQYF.

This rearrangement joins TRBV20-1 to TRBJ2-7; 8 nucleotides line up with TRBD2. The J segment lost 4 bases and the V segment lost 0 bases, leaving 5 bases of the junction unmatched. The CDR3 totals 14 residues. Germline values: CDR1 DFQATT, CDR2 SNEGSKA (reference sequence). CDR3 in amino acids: CSARDPAGDYEQYF. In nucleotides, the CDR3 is TGCAGTGCTAGAGACCCAGCGGGAGATTACGAGCAGTACTTC.

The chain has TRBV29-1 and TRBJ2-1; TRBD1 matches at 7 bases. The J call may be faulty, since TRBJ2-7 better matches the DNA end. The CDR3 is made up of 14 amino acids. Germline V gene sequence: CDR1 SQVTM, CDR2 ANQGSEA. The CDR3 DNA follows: TGCAGCGTACCGGGACAGAGCTCCTACAATGAGCAGTACTTC. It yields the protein CSVPGQSSYNEQYF.

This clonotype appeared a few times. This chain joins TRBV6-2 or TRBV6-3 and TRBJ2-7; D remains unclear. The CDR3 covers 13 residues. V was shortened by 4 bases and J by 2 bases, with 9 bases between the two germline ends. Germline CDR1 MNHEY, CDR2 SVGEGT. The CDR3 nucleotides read TGTGCCAGCAGTTTTTCAATAGCCTACGAGCAGTACTTC. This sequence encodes CASSFSIAYEQYF.

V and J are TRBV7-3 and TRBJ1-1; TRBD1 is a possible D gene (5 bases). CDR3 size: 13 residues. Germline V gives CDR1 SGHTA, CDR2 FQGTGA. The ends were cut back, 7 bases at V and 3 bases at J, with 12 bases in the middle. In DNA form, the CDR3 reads TGTGCCAGCACCTTTACGGGGGACACTGAAGCTTTCTTT. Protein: CASTFTGDTEAFF.

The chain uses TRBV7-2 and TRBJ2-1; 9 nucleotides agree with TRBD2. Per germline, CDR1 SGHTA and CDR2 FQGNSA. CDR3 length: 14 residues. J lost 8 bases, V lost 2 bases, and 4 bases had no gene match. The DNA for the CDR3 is TGTGCCAGCAGCTTAAGCGGGAGGAGGTATGAGCAGTTCTTC. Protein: CASSLSGRRYEQFF.

CDR3 region: CSADRGPGNTEAFF. CDR3 DNA sequence: TGCAGCGCCGACAGGGGCCCGGGGAACACTGAAGCTTTCTTT. V gene TRBV29-1 combines with J gene TRBJ1-1; 8 bases line up with TRBD1. The J segment lost 1 base and the V segment lost 7 bases, leaving 8 bases of the junction unmatched. Germline V gives CDR1 SQVTM, CDR2 ANQGSEA. The CDR3 loop spans 14 amino acids.

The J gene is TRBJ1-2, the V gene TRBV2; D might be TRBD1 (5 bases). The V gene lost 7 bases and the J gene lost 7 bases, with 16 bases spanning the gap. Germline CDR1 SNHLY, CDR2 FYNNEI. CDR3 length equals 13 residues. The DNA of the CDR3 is TGTGCCAGCACTCCAGGGACTTCGGGTGGCTACACCTTC. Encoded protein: CASTPGTSGGYTF.

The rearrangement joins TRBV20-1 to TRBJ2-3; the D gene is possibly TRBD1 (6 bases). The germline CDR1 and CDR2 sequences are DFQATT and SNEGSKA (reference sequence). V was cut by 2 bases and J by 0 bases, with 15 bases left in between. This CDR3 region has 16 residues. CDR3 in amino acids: CSARPFGGYSTDTQYF. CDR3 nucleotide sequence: TGCAGTGCTAGACCCTTTGGGGGCTATAGCACAGATACGCAGTATTTT.

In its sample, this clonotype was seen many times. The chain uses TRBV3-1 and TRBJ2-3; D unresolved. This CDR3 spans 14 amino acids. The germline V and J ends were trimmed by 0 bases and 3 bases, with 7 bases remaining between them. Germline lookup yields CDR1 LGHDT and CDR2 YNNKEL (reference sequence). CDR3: CASSQDLVTDTQYF. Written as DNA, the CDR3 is TGTGCCAGCAGCCAAGATCTGGTTACAGATACGCAGTATTTT.

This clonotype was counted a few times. Here the CDR3 reads CASSPSVAKNIQYF. CDR3 coding DNA: TGTGCCAGCAGCCCGAGCGTAGCCAAAAACATTCAGTACTTC. The V call is TRBV13, the J call TRBJ2-4; D is ambiguous. Trimming removed 5 bases at V and 0 bases at J, with 8 bases between. The CDR3 runs to 14 residues. Germline V gives CDR1 PRHDT, CDR2 FYEKMQ (reference sequence).

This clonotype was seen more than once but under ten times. This CDR3 is CASTKLTGTTEAFF. The CDR3 region has the DNA TGTGCCAGCACCAAGCTGACAGGGACGACTGAAGCTTTCTTT. The gene calls are TRBV2 and TRBJ1-1; TRBD1 aligns across 7 bases. Germline V gene data show CDR1 as SNHLY and CDR2 as FYNNEI. With 7 bases clipped from V and 5 bases from J, the junction kept 10 bases outside the gene matches. The CDR3 totals 14 residues.

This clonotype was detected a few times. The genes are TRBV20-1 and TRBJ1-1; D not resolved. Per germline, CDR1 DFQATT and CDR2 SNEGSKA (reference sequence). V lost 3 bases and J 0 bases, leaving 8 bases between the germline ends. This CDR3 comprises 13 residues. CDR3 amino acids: CSASQAMNTEAFF. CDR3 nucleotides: TGCAGTGCTAGCCAAGCCATGAACACTGAAGCTTTCTTT.

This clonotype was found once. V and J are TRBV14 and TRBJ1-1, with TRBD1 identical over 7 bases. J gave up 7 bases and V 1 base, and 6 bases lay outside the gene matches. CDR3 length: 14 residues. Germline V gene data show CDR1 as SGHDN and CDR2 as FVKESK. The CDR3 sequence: CASSQVGDRVEAFF. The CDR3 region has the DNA TGTGCCAGCAGCCAAGTTGGGGACAGAGTTGAAGCTTTCTTT. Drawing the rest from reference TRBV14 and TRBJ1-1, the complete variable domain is EAGVTQFPSHSVIEKGQTVTLRCDPISGHDNLYWYRRVMGKEIKFLLHFVKESKQDESGMPNNRFLAERTGGTYSTLKVQPAELEDSGVYFCASSQVGDRVEAFFGQGTRLTVV.

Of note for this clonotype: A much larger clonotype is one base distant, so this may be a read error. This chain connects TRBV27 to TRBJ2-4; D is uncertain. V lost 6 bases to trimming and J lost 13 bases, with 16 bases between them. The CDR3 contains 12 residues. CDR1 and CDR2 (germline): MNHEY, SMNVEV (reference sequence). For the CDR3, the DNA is TGTGCCAGCAGCCAAAAATACAATGAGCAGTACTTC. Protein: CASSQKYNEQYF.

Here the CDR3 DNA reads TGTGCCAGCAGCGTAGCCGGGAGGGAGAGTGAGCAGTTCTTC. Residues: CASSVAGRESEQFF. The chain recombines TRBV9 with TRBJ2-1, with 8 bases lining up with TRBD2. The CDR3 has 14 residues. V lost 0 bases and J lost 9; bases outside the gene matches: 5. Germline V gives CDR1 SGDLS, CDR2 YYNGEE.

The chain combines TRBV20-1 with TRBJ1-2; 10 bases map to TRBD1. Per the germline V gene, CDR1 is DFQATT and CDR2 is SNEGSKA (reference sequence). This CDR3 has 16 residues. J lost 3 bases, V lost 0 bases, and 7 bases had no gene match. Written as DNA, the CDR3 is TGCAGTGCTAGAGATCCCAGGACAGGGGGAGACTATGGCTACACCTTC. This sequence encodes CSARDPRTGGDYGYTF.

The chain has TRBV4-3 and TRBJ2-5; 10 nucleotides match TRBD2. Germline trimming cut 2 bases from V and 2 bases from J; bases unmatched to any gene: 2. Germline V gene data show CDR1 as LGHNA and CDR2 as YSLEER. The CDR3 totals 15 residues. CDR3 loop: CASSQRTSGQETQYF. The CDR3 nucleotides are TGCGCCAGCAGCCAACGGACTAGCGGTCAAGAGACCCAGTACTTC.

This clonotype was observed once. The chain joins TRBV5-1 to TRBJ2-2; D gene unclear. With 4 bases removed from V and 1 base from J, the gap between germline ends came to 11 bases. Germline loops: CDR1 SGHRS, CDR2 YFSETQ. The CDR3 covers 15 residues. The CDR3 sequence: CASSRRERNTGELFF. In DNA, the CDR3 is TGCGCCAGCAGCCGAAGGGAACGGAACACCGGGGAGCTGTTTTTT.

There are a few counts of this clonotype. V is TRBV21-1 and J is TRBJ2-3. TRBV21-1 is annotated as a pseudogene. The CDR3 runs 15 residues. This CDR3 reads CASSKSESSTDTQYF. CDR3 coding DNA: TGTGCCAGCAGCAAATCGGAAAGCAGCACAGATACGCAGTATTTT.

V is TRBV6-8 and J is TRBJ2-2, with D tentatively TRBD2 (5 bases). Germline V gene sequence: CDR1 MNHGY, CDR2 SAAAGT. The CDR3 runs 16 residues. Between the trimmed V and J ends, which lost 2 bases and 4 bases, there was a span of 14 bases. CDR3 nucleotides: TGTGCCAGCAGTTACCGCGGGCCCATCTTCACCGGGGAGCTGTTTTTT. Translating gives CASSYRGPIFTGELFF.

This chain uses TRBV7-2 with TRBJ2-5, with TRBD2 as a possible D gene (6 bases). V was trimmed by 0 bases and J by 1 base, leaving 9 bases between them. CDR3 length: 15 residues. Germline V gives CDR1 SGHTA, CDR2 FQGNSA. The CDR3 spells CASSLAWRGQETQYF. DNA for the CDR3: TGTGCCAGCAGCTTAGCCTGGCGGGGCCAAGAGACCCAGTACTTC.

The DNA of the CDR3 is TGTGCCAGCACACCCGTGGGGGCCCCAAGGGGTGAGCAGTTCTTC. Its translation: CASTPVGAPRGEQFF. V gene TRBV7-2 combines with J gene TRBJ2-1; tentative D call: TRBD1 (6 bases). Trimming took 7 bases from V and 9 from J, leaving 22 bases between them. Germline CDR1 is SGHTA and CDR2 is FQGNSA. The CDR3 loop spans 15 amino acids.

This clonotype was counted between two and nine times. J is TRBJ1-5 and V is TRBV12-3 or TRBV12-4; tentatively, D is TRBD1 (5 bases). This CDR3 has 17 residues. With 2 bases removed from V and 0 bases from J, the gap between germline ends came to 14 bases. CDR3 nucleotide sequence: TGTGCCAGCAGTTTAAAAAAGGGACGACTTAGCAATCAGCCCCAGCATTTT. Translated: CASSLKKGRLSNQPQHF.

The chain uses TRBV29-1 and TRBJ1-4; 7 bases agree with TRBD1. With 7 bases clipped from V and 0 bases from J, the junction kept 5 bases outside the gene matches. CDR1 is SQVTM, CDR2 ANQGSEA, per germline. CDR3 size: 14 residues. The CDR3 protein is CSAEGTATNEKLFF. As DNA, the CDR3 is TGCAGCGCCGAGGGGACAGCAACTAATGAAAAACTGTTTTTT.

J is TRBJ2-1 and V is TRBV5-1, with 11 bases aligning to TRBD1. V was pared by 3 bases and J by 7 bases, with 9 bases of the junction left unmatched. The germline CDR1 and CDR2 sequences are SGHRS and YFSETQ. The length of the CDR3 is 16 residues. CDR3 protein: CASSWVDRGLLNEQFF. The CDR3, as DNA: TGCGCCAGCAGCTGGGTGGACAGGGGGCTTTTAAATGAGCAGTTCTTC.

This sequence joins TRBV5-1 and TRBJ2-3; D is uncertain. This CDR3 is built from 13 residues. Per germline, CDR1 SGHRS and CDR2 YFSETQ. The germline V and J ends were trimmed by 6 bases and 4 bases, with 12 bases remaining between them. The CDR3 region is CASKSPWADTQYF. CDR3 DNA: TGCGCCAGCAAGAGTCCATGGGCAGATACGCAGTATTTT.

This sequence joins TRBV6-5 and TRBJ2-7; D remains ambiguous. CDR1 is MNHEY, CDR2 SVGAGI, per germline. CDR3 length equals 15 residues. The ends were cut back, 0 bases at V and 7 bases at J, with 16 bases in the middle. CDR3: CASSYSPDPLGEQYF. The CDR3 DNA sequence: TGTGCCAGCAGTTACTCCCCGGACCCCCTCGGGGAGCAGTACTTC.

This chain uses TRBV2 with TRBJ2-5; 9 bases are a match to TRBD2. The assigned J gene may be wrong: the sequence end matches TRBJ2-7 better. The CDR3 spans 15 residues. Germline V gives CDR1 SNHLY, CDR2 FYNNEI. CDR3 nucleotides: TGTGCCAGCAGTGAAGTCCCTAGCGGGGTGGTCGAGCAGTACTTC. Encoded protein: CASSEVPSGVVEQYF.